The clone carrying this TCR beta chain came up many times. Its target is unknown. The data originate from a study of T cells in Graves' hyperthyroidism and ophthalmopathy. Overall study results and limits: From stable hyperthyroidism, ophthalmopathy was set apart by a 13 V-J model. Blood also carried most thyroid clonotypes expanded above 0.001.

RNA transcripts were the template for amplifying TCR beta CDR3 regions. HTBI primers were used for first-round RT-PCR of the TCR CDR3. In TCRdb, the multiplex PCR reads were re-called with MiXCR into one record per CDR3 protein. This sample has hundreds of thousands of distinct CDR3 sequences, with approximately 40% found just once. Graves' hyperthyroidism was deemed stable given no ophthalmopathy progression within 18 months. Exclusion of a patient resulted from uncontrolled infection, other autoimmune disease, pregnancy or lactation. CDR1 and CDR2 (germline): SGHRS, YFSETQ. V lost 4 bases and J 5 bases, leaving 16 bases between the germline ends. This CDR3 contains 15 residues.

The sequenced material came from blood. The chain employs TRBV5-1 and TRBJ1-5; perhaps TRBD1 as D (5 bases). The TCR originated in a woman aged 35 to 49 with Graves' hyperthyroidism. CDR3 in amino acids: CASSLTAGPDQPQHF. CDR3 DNA sequence: TGCGCCAGCAGCCTGACGGCAGGGCCGGATCAGCCCCAGCATTTT.